One and the same sample provided the 24 T cell receptor beta chains below, sequenced in a study of blood T cell repertoires in COVID-19. Assay: immunoSEQ multiplex PCR; the TCRdb copy retains only in-frame clones and omits some. The sample records approximately 80,000 clones, around 77% being singletons. The sample consisted of peripheral blood. The receptors were gathered from a human donor in a cohort sampled during active COVID-19.

This chain joins TRBV6-5 and TRBJ2-3; D may be TRBD2 (6 bases). The germline gives CDR1 MNHEY, CDR2 SVGAGI. V gave up 6 bases and J gave up 5 bases, with 12 bases separating them. The CDR3 runs to 13 residues. In nucleotides, the CDR3 is TGTGCCAGCAGGACCCCGGGGGTAGATACGCAGTATTTT. Residues: CASRTPGVDTQYF.

The rearrangement joins TRBV30 to TRBJ1-2; D is perhaps TRBD1 (5 bases). The V gene's germline CDR1 is GTSNPN and CDR2 SVGIG (reference sequence). There are 15 residues in the CDR3. The germline V and J ends were trimmed by 1 base and 4 bases, with 16 bases remaining between them. Here the CDR3 DNA reads TGTGCCTGGAGTGAGGGGCGACAGTTAATCTATGGCTACACCTTC. This translates into CAWSEGRQLIYGYTF.

This chain uses TRBV10-3 with TRBJ2-7, with a possible D match to TRBD2 (6 bases). Per germline, CDR1 ENHRY and CDR2 SYGVKD. This CDR3 region has 12 residues. V dropped 0 bases and J dropped 7 bases, with 7 bases sitting between them. For the CDR3, the DNA is TGTGCCATCAGTGAGTCCCGGGGGGAGCAGTACTTC. Translated, it gives CAISESRGEQYF.

The V and J genes are TRBV19 and TRBJ1-2; D possibly corresponds to TRBD1 (6 bases). Trimming cost V 3 bases and J 8 bases, with 13 bases left between them. The CDR3 loop spans 13 amino acids. Germline CDR1 LNHDA, CDR2 SQIVND (reference sequence). This CDR3 reads CASSIHREKGYTF. Here the CDR3 DNA reads TGTGCCAGTAGTATCCACAGGGAGAAGGGCTACACCTTC. Combining the CDR3 with reference TRBV19 and TRBJ1-2 gives the whole variable domain DGGITQSPKYLFRKEGQNVTLSCEQNLNHDAMYWYRQDPGQGLRLIYYSQIVNDFQKGDIAEGYSVSREKKESFPLTVTSAQKNPTAFYLCASSIHREKGYTFGSGTRLTVV.

This rearrangement joins TRBV3-1 (or the pseudogene TRBV3-2) to TRBJ1-2; no clear D gene. V was trimmed by 1 base and J by 12 bases, leaving 15 bases between them. Germline V lookup: CDR1 LGHDT, CDR2 YNNKEL (reference sequence). The CDR3 runs to 13 residues. This CDR3 is CASSQGRGSGNTF. DNA of the CDR3: TGTGCCAGCAGCCAAGGTCGAGGGTCAGGAAACACCTTC.

The gene calls are TRBV5-4 and TRBJ2-5; TRBD2 aligns across 9 bases. CDR3 size: 17 residues. CDR1 is SGHNT, CDR2 YYREEE, per germline (reference sequence). V gave up 3 bases and J gave up 2 bases; unmatched junction bases: 11. The CDR3 reads CASSSPRASGKQETQYF. The CDR3 DNA is TGTGCCAGCAGCTCCCCCCGGGCTAGCGGGAAACAAGAGACCCAGTACTTC. The full variable domain, completed using reference TRBV5-4 and TRBJ2-5, is ETGVTQSPTHLIKTRGQQVTLRCSSQSGHNTVSWYQQALGQGPQFIFQYYREEENGRGNFPPRFSGLQFPNYSSELNVNALELDDSALYLCASSSPRASGKQETQYFGPGTRLLVL.

The chain couples TRBV5-6 to TRBJ2-7; TRBD2 aligns across 8 bases. Germline CDR1 is SGHDT and CDR2 is YYEEEE. The CDR3 extends over 16 amino acids. Losses at the gene ends were 1 base for V and 3 bases for J; bases not matched to a gene: 9. CDR3 sequence: CASSLIFSGGLYEQYF. The CDR3, as DNA: TGTGCCAGCAGCTTGATTTTTTCGGGGGGGCTCTACGAGCAGTACTTC.

This clone was counted a few times. V and J are TRBV2 and TRBJ2-5, with D uncertain. CDR3 length equals 13 residues. V was shortened by 1 base and J by 5 bases, with 8 bases between the two germline ends. Per germline, CDR1 SNHLY and CDR2 FYNNEI. CDR3 nucleotide sequence: TGTGCCAGCAGTGAAGGACTGAGGGAGACCCAGTACTTC. Amino acids: CASSEGLRETQYF.

The chain uses TRBV12-3 or TRBV12-4 and TRBJ2-5; D is undetermined. The CDR3 spans 11 residues. The germline V and J ends were trimmed by 6 bases and 5 bases, with 7 bases remaining between them. The CDR3 spells CASSSFETQYF. CDR3 nucleotides: TGTGCCAGCAGCTCGTTTGAGACCCAGTACTTC.

The V and J genes are TRBV5-1 and TRBJ1-3; D unclear. This CDR3 comprises 15 residues. Germline assignment: CDR1 SGHRS and CDR2 YFSETQ. The germline V and J ends were trimmed by 0 bases and 0 bases, with 7 bases remaining between them. The CDR3 region is CASSLAAASGNTIYF. The CDR3 region has the DNA TGCGCCAGCAGCTTGGCCGCGGCCTCTGGAAACACCATATATTTT. Looking up the rest from reference TRBV5-1 and TRBJ1-3 gives the full variable domain: KAGVTQTPRYLIKTRGQQVTLSCSPISGHRSVSWYQQTPGQGLQFLFEYFSETQRNKGNFPGRFSGRQFSNSRSEMNVSTLELGDSALYLCASSLAAASGNTIYFGEGSWLTVV.

The chain combines TRBV4-1 with TRBJ2-7; TRBD1 matches at 9 bases. The V gene's germline CDR1 is MGHRA and CDR2 YSYEKL. After removal of 4 bases from V and 5 bases from J, the junction contained 6 bases not matched to a gene. This CDR3 comprises 14 residues. The CDR3: CASSRGTGNNEQYF. The CDR3 DNA reads as TGCGCCAGCAGCCGCGGGACAGGGAATAACGAGCAGTACTTC.

The V and J genes are TRBV11-3 and TRBJ2-5; a weak D match, TRBD1 (6 bases). The CDR3 contains 15 residues. Looked up from germline, CDR1 is SGHNT and CDR2 is YENEEA. Trimming took off 1 base at V and 2 bases at J, with 11 bases between the two ends. CDR3: CASSLGRQEQETQYF. In nucleotides, the CDR3 is TGTGCCAGCAGCTTAGGCCGACAGGAACAAGAGACCCAGTACTTC.

V and J are TRBV13 and TRBJ1-3; D not certain. V dropped 3 bases and J dropped 2 bases, with 11 bases sitting between them. CDR1 is PRHDT, CDR2 FYEKMQ, per germline (reference sequence). This CDR3 has 15 amino acids. The CDR3 DNA reads as TGTGCCAGCAGCTTGTTCCGGGGAACTGGAAACACCATATATTTT. Its protein is CASSLFRGTGNTIYF. The whole variable domain, filled in from reference TRBV13 and TRBJ1-3, reads AAGVIQSPRHLIKEKRETATLKCYPIPRHDTVYWYQQGPGQDPQFLISFYEKMQSDKGSIPDRFSAQQFSDYHSELNMSSLELGDSALYFCASSLFRGTGNTIYFGEGSWLTVV.

The rearrangement uses TRBV4-1 and TRBJ2-7; 11 nucleotides line up with TRBD1. V lost 3 bases, J lost 6 bases, and 7 bases stayed unmatched. Germline CDR1 MGHRA, CDR2 YSYEKL. The length of the CDR3 is 15 residues. CDR3 in amino acids: CASSHRGQGAVEQYF. The CDR3 nucleotides are TGCGCCAGCAGCCACCGTGGACAGGGGGCGGTCGAGCAGTACTTC.

The rearrangement uses TRBV2 and TRBJ1-2, with 8 nucleotides matching TRBD1. V lost 7 bases to trimming and J lost 7 bases; unmatched junction nucleotides: 8. Looked up from germline, CDR1 is SNHLY and CDR2 is FYNNEI. This CDR3 has 13 residues. CDR3 bases: TGTGCCAGCAAAAGTCAGGGGGCGGTTGGCTACACCTTC. Amino acid sequence: CASKSQGAVGYTF.

The chain recombines TRBV19 with TRBJ2-7; no reliable D call. The CDR3 runs 12 residues. Per the germline V gene, CDR1 is LNHDA and CDR2 is SQIVND (reference sequence). Trimming took off 4 bases at V and 4 bases at J, with 8 bases between the two ends. The CDR3 sequence: CASSTAGYEQYF. The CDR3 DNA sequence: TGTGCCAGTAGTACAGCAGGATACGAGCAGTACTTC.

The chain carries TRBV29-1 and TRBJ2-1, with 8 bases matching TRBD1. The CDR3 runs 16 residues. V shed 0 bases, J shed 1 base, and the junction held 5 bases outside the gene matches. The germline gives CDR1 SQVTM, CDR2 ANQGSEA. The CDR3 DNA follows: TGCAGCGTTGAAGATCCGGACAGGGATTCCTACAATGAGCAGTTCTTC. As protein: CSVEDPDRDSYNEQFF.

V gene TRBV5-4 combines with J gene TRBJ1-2; D may be TRBD1 (5 bases). Trimming removed 0 bases at V and 5 bases at J, with 14 bases between. Per the germline V gene, CDR1 is SGHNT and CDR2 is YYREEE (reference sequence). This CDR3 spans 15 amino acids. For the CDR3, the DNA is TGTGCCAGCAGCTTGGCCCAGGGATTTCTTTATGGCTACACCTTC. Encoded protein: CASSLAQGFLYGYTF. Variable domain in full (rest from reference TRBV5-4 and TRBJ1-2): ETGVTQSPTHLIKTRGQQVTLRCSSQSGHNTVSWYQQALGQGPQFIFQYYREEENGRGNFPPRFSGLQFPNYSSELNVNALELDDSALYLCASSLAQGFLYGYTFGSGTRLTVV.

The chain links TRBV27 to TRBJ1-4, with 8 bases identical to TRBD1. The CDR3 runs to 16 residues. Germline trimming cut 7 bases from V and 7 bases from J; bases unmatched to any gene: 14. The germline gives CDR1 MNHEY, CDR2 SMNVEV (reference sequence). CDR3 protein: CASTSYDRGLREKLFF. The DNA of the CDR3 is TGTGCCAGCACCTCCTACGACAGGGGATTACGTGAAAAACTGTTTTTT.

A few counts support this clone. Within the sample, other DNA sequences also encode this same CDR3. The rearrangement joins TRBV3-1 (or the pseudogene TRBV3-2) to TRBJ1-6; D possibly corresponds to TRBD1 (6 bases). V was pared by 4 bases and J by 8 bases, with 12 bases between. The CDR3 covers 14 residues. Germline V gene sequence: CDR1 LGHDT, CDR2 YNNKEL (reference sequence). The CDR3 loop reads CASSPGHADSPLHF. The CDR3, as DNA: TGTGCCAGCAGCCCGGGACATGCAGATTCACCCCTCCACTTT.

This clone was seen more than once but under ten times. The J gene is TRBJ2-7, the V gene TRBV6-2 or TRBV6-3; D gene ambiguous. Germline V gives CDR1 MNHEY, CDR2 SVGEGT. The CDR3 has 14 residues. The V end lost 6 bases, the J end lost 2 bases, and 14 bases lay between the germline ends. CDR3 DNA: TGTGCCAGCAGCCCGTCGTCGGGTACCTACGAGCAGTACTTC. Its protein product is CASSPSSGTYEQYF.

This chain links TRBV9 with TRBJ2-1; TRBD2 matches 9 bases. Looked up from germline, CDR1 is SGDLS and CDR2 is YYNGEE. This CDR3 has 16 residues. Trimming at V came to 0 bases and at J to 2 bases, leaving 3 bases not matched to a gene. The CDR3 loop reads CASSVVAGGTYNEQFF. The CDR3 DNA reads as TGTGCCAGCAGCGTAGTGGCGGGGGGGACCTACAATGAGCAGTTCTTC.

The chain uses TRBV11-2 and TRBJ2-3; TRBD2 agrees at 14 bases. CDR3 size: 20 residues. V lost 0 bases to trimming and J lost 2 bases; unmatched junction nucleotides: 10. CDR1 is SGHAT and CDR2 is FQNNGV in the germline V gene. The CDR3 sequence: CASSLEIPGTSGGFTDTQYF. The CDR3, as DNA: TGTGCCAGCAGCTTAGAAATCCCAGGGACTAGCGGGGGTTTCACAGATACGCAGTATTTT.

V gene TRBV28 combines with J gene TRBJ1-2; D may be TRBD1 (6 bases). V lost 5 bases and J lost 7, with 17 bases in between. Germline loops: CDR1 MDHEN, CDR2 SYDVKM. The CDR3 spans 14 residues. The CDR3 nucleotides are TGTGCCAGCAGTCTGGTTACAGGGCTGGGTGGCTACACCTTC. As protein: CASSLVTGLGGYTF.